This TCR beta chain came from a study of early T cells in non-severe SARS-CoV-2 infection. Study-wide context: RNA in bulk from unsorted whole blood was sequenced, and chains were unpaired.

With regard to this clonotype: Its antigen remains unknown.

Unique molecular identifiers were attached to individual cDNA molecules. TCRdb itself ran the 5' RACE reads through MiXCR, one entry per CDR3 protein. This sample has approximately 90,000 distinct CDR3 sequences, with approximately 11% found just once. Findings of the study overall: VDJdb matches were skewed toward anti-spike CD8 T cell responses.

The CDR3 is 13 residues long. V lost 4 bases and J lost 1, with 7 bases in between. Germline V gene data show CDR1 as SNHLY and CDR2 as FYNNEI. The sequence was collected from an adult who was a healthcare worker with PCR-confirmed SARS-CoV-2 infection or an uninfected control (not recorded which). Sequenced material: whole blood, taken at baseline. The rearrangement joins TRBV2 to TRBJ1-1; possibly TRBD1 for D (5 bases). CDR3 in DNA: TGTGCCAGCAGTGGACAGCGGAACACTGAAGCTTTCTTT. Amino acids: CASSGQRNTEAFF. Full variable domain (remainder filled in from reference TRBV2 and TRBJ1-1): EPEVTQTPSHQVTQMGQEVILRCVPISNHLYFYWYRQILGQKVEFLVSFYNNEISEKSEIFDDQFSVERPDGSNFTLKIRSTKLEDSAMYFCASSGQRNTEAFFGQGTRLTVV.